The rows below give T cell receptor beta chains drawn from one sample of a study of Ad26.COV2.S vaccination and SARS-CoV-2 variants. Clones were sequenced by immunoSEQ multiplex PCR, and TCRdb holds only the in-frame ones, with some missing. The table has 440,000 or so clones, about 90% seen once. The source was peripheral blood, collected in a trial of Ad26.COV2.S vaccine versus placebo. Receptors originate from a person between 18 and 65 years old who received the Ad26.COV2.S COVID-19 vaccine or a placebo. CDR3s include the opening cysteine and the closing phenylalanine or tryptophan. A D gene is named only where the DNA matches it firmly. The size field is filled for only some rows; it gives once, few, many or a size class.

CDR3 protein	CDR3 DNA	V gene	J gene	D gene	clone size
CATGGEVFGEAFF	TGTGCCACGGGAGGGGAGGTGTTTGGTGAAGCTTTCTTT	TRBV5-4	TRBJ1-1	NA	NA
CASSLGAGQGFSYNEQFF	TGCGCCAGCAGCTTGGGAGCGGGACAGGGGTTCTCCTACAATGAGCAGTTCTTC	TRBV5-1	TRBJ2-1	TRBD1	NA
CASSQEGTTNEKLFF	TGCGCCAGCAGCCAAGAGGGTACAACTAATGAAAAACTGTTTTTT	TRBV4-3	TRBJ1-4	NA	NA
CASSSYTGELFF	TGTGCCAGCAGCTCATACACCGGGGAGCTGTTTTTT	TRBV12-3/TRBV12-4	TRBJ2-2	NA	NA
CASSPQRLAGVRGGELFF	TGTGCCAGCTCACCACAGCGCCTAGCGGGAGTCCGGGGCGGGGAGCTGTTTTTT	TRBV18	TRBJ2-2	TRBD2	NA
CASSAGTGLIEQYF	TGTGCCAGCAGTGCGGGGACAGGGTTGATCGAGCAGTACTTC	TRBV2	TRBJ2-7	TRBD1	once
CASSVGGRNSPLHF	TGTGCCAGCAGCGTAGGTGGTAGGAATTCACCCCTCCACTTT	TRBV9	TRBJ1-6	NA	NA
CASSSPGSGYGYTF	TGTGCCAGCAGCTCTCCGGGTTCTGGCTATGGCTACACCTTC	TRBV11-1	TRBJ1-2	NA	NA
CASSGTGYNEQFF	TGTGCCAGCAGTGGAACAGGGTACAATGAGCAGTTCTTC	TRBV28	TRBJ2-1	NA	NA
CASSPRRASTDTQYF	TGTGCCAGCAGCCCCCGGAGGGCTAGCACAGATACGCAGTATTTT	TRBV13	TRBJ2-3	NA	NA
CASSLGGPLNTEAFF	TGTGCCAGCAGCTTAGGGGGGCCATTGAACACTGAAGCTTTCTTT	TRBV7-3	TRBJ1-1	NA	few